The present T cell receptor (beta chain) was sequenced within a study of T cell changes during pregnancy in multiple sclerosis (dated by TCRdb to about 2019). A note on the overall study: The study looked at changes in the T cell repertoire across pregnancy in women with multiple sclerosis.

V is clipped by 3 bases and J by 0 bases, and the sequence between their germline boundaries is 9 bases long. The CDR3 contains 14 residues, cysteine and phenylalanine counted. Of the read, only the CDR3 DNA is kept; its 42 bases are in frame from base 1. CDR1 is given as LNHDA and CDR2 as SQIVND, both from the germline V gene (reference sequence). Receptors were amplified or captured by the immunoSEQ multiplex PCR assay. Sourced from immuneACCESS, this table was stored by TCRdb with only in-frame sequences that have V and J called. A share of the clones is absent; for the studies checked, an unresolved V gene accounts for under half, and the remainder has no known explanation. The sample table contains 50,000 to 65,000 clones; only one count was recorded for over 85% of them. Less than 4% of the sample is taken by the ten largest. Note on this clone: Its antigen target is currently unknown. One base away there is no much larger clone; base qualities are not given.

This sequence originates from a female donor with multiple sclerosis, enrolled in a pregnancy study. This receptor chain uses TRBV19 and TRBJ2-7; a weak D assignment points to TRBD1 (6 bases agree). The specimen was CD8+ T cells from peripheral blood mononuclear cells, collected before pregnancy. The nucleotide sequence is TGTGCCAGTAGTATCGTGGACAGCTCCTACGAGCAGTACTTC. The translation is CASSIVDSSYEQYF.